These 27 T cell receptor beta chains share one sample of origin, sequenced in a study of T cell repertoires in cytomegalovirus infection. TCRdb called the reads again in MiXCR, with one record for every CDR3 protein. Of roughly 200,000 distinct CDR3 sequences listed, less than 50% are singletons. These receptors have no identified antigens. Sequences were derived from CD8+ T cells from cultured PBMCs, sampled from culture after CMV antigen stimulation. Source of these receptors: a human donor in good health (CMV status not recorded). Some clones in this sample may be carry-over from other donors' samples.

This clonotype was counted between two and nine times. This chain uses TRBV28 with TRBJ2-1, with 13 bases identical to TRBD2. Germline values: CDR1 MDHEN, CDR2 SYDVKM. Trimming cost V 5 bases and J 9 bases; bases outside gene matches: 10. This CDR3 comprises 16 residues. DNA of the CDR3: TGTGCCAGCAGTCCACGGACTAGCGGGAGATTCGGTGAGCAGTTCTTC. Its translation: CASSPRTSGRFGEQFF.

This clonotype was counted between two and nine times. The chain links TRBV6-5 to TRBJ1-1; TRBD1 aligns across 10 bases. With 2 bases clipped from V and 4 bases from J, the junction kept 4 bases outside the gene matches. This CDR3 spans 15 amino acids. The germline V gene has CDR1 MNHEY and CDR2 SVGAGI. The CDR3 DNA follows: TGTGCCAGCAGTTACGGGGACAGGGGCGGCACTGAAGCTTTCTTT. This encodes CASSYGDRGGTEAFF.

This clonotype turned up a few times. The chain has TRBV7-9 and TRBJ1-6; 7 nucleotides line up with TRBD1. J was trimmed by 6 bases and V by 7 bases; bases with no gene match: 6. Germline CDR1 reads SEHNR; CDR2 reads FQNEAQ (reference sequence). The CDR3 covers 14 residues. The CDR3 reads CASTFDRANSPLHF. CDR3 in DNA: TGTGCCAGCACCTTTGACAGGGCTAATTCACCCCTCCACTTT.

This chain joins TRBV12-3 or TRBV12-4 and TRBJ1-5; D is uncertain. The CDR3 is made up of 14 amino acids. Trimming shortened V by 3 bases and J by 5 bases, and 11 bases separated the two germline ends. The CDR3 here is CASSLASSDQPQHF. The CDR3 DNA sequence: TGTGCCAGCAGTTTGGCCAGTTCCGATCAGCCCCAGCATTTT.

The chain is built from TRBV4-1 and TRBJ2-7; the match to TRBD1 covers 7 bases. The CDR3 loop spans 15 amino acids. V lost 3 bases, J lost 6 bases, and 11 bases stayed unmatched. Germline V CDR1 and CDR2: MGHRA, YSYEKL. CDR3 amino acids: CASSHPPGQRTEQYF. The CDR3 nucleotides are TGCGCCAGCAGCCATCCTCCGGGACAGAGGACCGAGCAGTACTTC.

The CDR3 DNA reads as TGTGCCAGCAGTGACCGGGTTTTACTGACCTCTGGAAACACCATATATTTT. It yields the protein CASSDRVLLTSGNTIYF. This chain uses TRBV6-1 with TRBJ1-3; no clear D. The CDR3 is 17 residues long. Between the trimmed V and J ends, which lost 3 bases and 0 bases, there was a span of 15 bases. Germline-derived CDR1 and CDR2 are MNHNS and SASEGT.

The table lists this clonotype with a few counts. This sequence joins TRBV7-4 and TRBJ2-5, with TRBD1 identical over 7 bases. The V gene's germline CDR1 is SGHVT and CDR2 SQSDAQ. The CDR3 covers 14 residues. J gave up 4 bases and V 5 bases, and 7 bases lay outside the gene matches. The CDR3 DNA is TGTGCCAGCAGCCGTTCGACAGGGCCAGAGACCCAGTACTTC. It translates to CASSRSTGPETQYF.

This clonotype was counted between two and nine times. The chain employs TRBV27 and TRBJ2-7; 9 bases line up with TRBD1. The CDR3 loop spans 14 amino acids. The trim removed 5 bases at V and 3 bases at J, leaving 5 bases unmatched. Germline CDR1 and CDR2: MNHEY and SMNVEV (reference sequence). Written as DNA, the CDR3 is TGTGCCAGCAGTGCGGGACAGGGAGGCTACGAGCAGTACTTC. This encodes CASSAGQGGYEQYF.

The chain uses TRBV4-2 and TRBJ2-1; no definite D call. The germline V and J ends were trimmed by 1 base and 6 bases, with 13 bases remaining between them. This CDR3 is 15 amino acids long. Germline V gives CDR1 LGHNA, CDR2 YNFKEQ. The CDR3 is CASSQAASSGNEQFF. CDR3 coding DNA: TGTGCCAGCAGCCAAGCGGCTAGTTCGGGCAATGAGCAGTTCTTC.

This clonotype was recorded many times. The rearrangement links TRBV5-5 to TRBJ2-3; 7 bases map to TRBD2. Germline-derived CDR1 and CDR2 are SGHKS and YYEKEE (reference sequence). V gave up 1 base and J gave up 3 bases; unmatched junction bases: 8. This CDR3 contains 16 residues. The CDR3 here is CASSLRHWGGTDTQYF. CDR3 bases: TGTGCCAGCAGCTTGAGGCACTGGGGGGGAACAGATACGCAGTATTTT.

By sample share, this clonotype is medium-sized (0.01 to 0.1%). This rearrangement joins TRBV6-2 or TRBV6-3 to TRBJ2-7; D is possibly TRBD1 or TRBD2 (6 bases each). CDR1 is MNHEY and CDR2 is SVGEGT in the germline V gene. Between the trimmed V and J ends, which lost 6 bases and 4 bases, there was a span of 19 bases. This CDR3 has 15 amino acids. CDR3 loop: CASSPGSGATYEQYF. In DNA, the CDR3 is TGTGCCAGCAGCCCCGGTTCGGGGGCGACTTACGAGCAGTACTTC.

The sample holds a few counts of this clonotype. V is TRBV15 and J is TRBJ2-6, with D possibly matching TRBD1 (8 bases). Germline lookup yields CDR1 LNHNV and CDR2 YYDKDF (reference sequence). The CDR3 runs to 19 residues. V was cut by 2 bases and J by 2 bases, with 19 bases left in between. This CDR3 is CATSRPRNRGGPGANVLTF. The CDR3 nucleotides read TGTGCCACCAGCAGACCACGAAACAGGGGGGGCCCTGGGGCCAACGTCCTGACTTTC.

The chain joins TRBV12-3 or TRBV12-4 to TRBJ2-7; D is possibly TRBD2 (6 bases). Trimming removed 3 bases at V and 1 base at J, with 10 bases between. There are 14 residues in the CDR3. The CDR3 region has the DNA TGTGCCAGCAGTTTCGCGCGGGATTCCTACGAGCAGTACTTC. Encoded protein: CASSFARDSYEQYF.

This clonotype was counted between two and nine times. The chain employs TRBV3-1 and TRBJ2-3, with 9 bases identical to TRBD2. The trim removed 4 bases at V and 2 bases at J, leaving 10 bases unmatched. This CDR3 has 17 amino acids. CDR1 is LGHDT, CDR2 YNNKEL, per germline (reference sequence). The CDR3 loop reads CASSLSETSGNTDTQYF. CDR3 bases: TGTGCCAGCAGCCTCTCCGAGACTAGCGGAAACACAGATACGCAGTATTTT.

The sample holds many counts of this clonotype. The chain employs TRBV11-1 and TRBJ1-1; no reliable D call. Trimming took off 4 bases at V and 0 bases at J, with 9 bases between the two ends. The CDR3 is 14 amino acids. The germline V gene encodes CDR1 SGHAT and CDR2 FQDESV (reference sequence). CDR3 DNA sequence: TGTGCCAGCAGCTCACGGGTGATGAACACTGAAGCTTTCTTT. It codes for CASSSRVMNTEAFF.

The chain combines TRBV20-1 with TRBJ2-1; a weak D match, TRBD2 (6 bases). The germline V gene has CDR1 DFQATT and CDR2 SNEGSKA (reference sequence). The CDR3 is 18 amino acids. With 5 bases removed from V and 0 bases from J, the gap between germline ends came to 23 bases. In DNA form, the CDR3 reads TGCAGTGCTCCAGGTCTAGCGACTACGACGACCTCCTACAATGAGCAGTTCTTC. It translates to CSAPGLATTTTSYNEQFF.

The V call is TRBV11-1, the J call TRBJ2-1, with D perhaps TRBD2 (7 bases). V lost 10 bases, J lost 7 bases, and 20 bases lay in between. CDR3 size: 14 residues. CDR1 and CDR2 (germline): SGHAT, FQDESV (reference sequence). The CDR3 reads CAIQKGGTRNEQFF. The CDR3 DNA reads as TGTGCCATTCAAAAGGGGGGGACGAGGAATGAGCAGTTCTTC.

The CDR3 reads CASSSQQSSTDTQYF. The CDR3 DNA reads as TGTGCCAGCAGCTCCCAGCAGTCCTCTACAGATACGCAGTATTTT. The chain links TRBV7-1 to TRBJ2-3; no clear D gene. TRBV7-1 is classed as an ORF, of uncertain function. The CDR3 consists of 15 residues. Trimming cost V 3 bases and J 3 bases, with 13 bases left between them.

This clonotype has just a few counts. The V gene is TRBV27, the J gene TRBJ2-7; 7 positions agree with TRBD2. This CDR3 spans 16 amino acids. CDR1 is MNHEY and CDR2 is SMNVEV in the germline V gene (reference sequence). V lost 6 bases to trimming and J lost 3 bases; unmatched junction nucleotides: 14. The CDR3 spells CASRSSAGEVIYEQYF. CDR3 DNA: TGTGCCAGCAGATCCTCCGCGGGGGAGGTGATCTACGAGCAGTACTTC.

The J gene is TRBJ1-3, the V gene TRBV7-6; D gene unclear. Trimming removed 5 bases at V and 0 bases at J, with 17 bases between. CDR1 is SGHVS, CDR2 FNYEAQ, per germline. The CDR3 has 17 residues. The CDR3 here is CASSILRTVSSGNTIYF. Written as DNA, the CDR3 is TGTGCCAGCAGCATCCTCCGGACGGTGAGCTCTGGAAACACCATATATTTT.

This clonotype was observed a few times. Written as DNA, the CDR3 is TGTGCCAGCAGCCCGGGGGGGATCCCTGAAGCTTTCTTT. Translated, it gives CASSPGGIPEAFF. The V and J genes are TRBV27 and TRBJ1-1, with D possibly TRBD1 on 5 matching bases. The CDR3 consists of 13 residues. In germline, CDR1 is MNHEY, CDR2 SMNVEV (reference sequence). The V and J ends lost 6 bases and 6 bases respectively, with 14 bases between them.

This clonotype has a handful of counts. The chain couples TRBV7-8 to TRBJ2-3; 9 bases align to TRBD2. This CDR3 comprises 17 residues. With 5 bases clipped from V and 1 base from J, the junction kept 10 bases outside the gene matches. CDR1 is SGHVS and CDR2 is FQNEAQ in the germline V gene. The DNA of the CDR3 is TGTGCCAGCAGCGAATTACTAGCGGGCGGAGGCACAGATACGCAGTATTTT. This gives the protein CASSELLAGGGTDTQYF. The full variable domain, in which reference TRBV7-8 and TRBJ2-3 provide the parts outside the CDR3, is GAGVSQSPRYKVAKRGQDVALRCDPISGHVSLFWYQQALGQGPEFLTYFQNEAQLDKSGLPSDRFFAERPEGSVSTLKIQRTQQEDSAVYLCASSELLAGGGTDTQYFGPGTRLTVL.

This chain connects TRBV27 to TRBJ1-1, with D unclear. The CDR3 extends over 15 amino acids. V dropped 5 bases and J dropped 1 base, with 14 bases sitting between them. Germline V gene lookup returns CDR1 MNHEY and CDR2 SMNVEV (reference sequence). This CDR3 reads CASSPRGRSNTEAFF. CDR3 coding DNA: TGTGCCAGCAGTCCCCGAGGACGCTCGAACACTGAAGCTTTCTTT.

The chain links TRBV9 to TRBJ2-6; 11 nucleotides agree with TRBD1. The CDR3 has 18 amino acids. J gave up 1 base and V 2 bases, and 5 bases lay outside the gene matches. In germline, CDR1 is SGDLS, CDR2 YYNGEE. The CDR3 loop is CASSVAGTGGSGANVLTF. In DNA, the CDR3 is TGTGCCAGCAGCGTGGCCGGGACAGGGGGTTCTGGGGCCAACGTCCTGACTTTC. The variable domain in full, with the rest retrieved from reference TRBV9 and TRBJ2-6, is DSGVTQTPKHLITATGQRVTLRCSPRSGDLSVYWYQQSLDQGLQFLIQYYNGEERAKGNILERFSAQQFPDLHSELNLSSLELGDSALYFCASSVAGTGGSGANVLTFGAGSRLTVL.

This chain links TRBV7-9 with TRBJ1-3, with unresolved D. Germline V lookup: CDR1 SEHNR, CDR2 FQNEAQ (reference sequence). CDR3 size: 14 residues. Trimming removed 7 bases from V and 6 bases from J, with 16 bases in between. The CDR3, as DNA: TGTGCCAGCAATCGGCCCGCGGACCCAAACACCATATATTTT. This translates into CASNRPADPNTIYF.

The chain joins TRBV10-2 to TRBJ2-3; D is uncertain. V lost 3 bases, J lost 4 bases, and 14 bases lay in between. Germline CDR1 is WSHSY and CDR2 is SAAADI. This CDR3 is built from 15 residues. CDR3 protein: CASSEASGWADTQYF. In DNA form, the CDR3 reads TGCGCCAGCAGTGAAGCCTCAGGCTGGGCAGATACGCAGTATTTT.

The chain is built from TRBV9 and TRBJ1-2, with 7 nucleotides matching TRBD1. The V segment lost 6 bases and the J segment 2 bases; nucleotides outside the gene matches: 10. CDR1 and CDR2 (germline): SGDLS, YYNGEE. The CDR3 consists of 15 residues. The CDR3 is CASKPPRGVNYGYTF. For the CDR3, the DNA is TGTGCCAGCAAGCCTCCCAGGGGGGTGAACTATGGCTACACCTTC.